The rows below give T cell receptor beta chains drawn from one sample of a study of shared clonotypes between healthy human individuals. Sequenced by immunoSEQ multiplex PCR; TCRdb stores in-frame clones only, minus some. Of about 1,900,000 clones in the sample, roughly 95% were seen once. Source material: naive CD8+ T cells sorted from blood. These receptors originate from a man aged 18 to 30 in good health. CDR3s include the opening cysteine and the closing phenylalanine or tryptophan. A D gene is named only where the DNA matches it firmly. Clone size, where shown, is once, few, many, or a class for clones that have expanded.

d_gene,v_gene,abundance,j_gene,CDR3aa,CDR3nt
NA,TRBV11-1,NA,TRBJ1-1,CASSLVMGVPEAFF,TGTGCCAGCAGCTTAGTGATGGGAGTACCTGAAGCTTTCTTT
NA,TRBV2,NA,TRBJ2-7,CASSPGVGAYEQYF,TGTGCCAGCAGTCCAGGGGTAGGAGCCTACGAGCAGTACTTC
NA,TRBV6-1,NA,TRBJ1-5,CASSEFWGSNQPQHF,TGTGCCAGCAGTGAATTTTGGGGTAGCAATCAGCCCCAGCATTTT
TRBD1,TRBV27,NA,TRBJ2-7,CASSFGLTGAYEQYF,TGTGCCAGCAGTTTCGGCCTTACAGGGGCCTACGAGCAGTACTTC
NA,TRBV6-6,NA,TRBJ2-3,CASSLVEHTDTQYF,TGTGCCAGCAGTTTAGTTGAGCACACAGATACGCAGTATTTT
NA,TRBV27,NA,TRBJ2-3,CASSYRATDTQYF,TGTGCCAGCAGTTACAGGGCCACAGATACGCAGTATTTT
TRBD2,TRBV11-2,NA,TRBJ2-1,CASSPGLAGGSEQFF,TGTGCCAGCAGCCCCGGACTAGCGGGAGGAAGCGAGCAGTTCTTC
TRBD1,TRBV7-6,NA,TRBJ1-4,CASREDRGGEKLFF,TGTGCCAGCAGGGAAGACAGGGGTGGCGAAAAACTGTTTTTT
NA,TRBV9,NA,TRBJ1-5,CASSVGGVSNQPQHF,TGTGCCAGCAGCGTAGGAGGGGTTAGCAATCAGCCCCAGCATTTT
NA,TRBV7-9,NA,TRBJ1-1,CASSRAMNTEAFF,TGTGCCAGCAGTCGGGCCATGAACACTGAAGCTTTCTTT
TRBD2,TRBV9,once,TRBJ2-1,CASSAASGLSSYNEQFF,TGTGCCAGCAGCGCGGCTAGCGGACTAAGCTCCTACAATGAGCAGTTCTTC
NA,TRBV6-5,NA,TRBJ2-3,CASSPLTGTGDTQYF,TGTGCCAGCAGTCCTCTAACAGGGACGGGAGATACGCAGTATTTT
TRBD1,TRBV6-1,once,TRBJ1-5,CASSENRGNNQPQHF,TGTGCCAGCAGTGAGAACAGGGGCAACAATCAGCCCCAGCATTTT
NA,TRBV11-2,NA,TRBJ2-2,CASSEGGTGELFF,TGTGCCAGCAGCGAGGGGGGCACCGGGGAGCTGTTTTTT
NA,TRBV7-2,NA,TRBJ2-3,CASSLVPGPGDTQYF,TGTGCCAGCAGCTTAGTCCCCGGCCCGGGAGATACGCAGTATTTT
NA,TRBV9,once,TRBJ2-2,CASSFGPGELFF,TGTGCCAGCTCCTTCGGGCCCGGGGAGCTGTTTTTT
NA,TRBV11-2,NA,TRBJ2-7,CASSSGGGQPNYEQYF,TGTGCCAGCAGCTCTGGAGGGGGACAGCCCAACTACGAGCAGTACTTC
TRBD2,TRBV19,NA,TRBJ2-3,CASSILGEGPLGDTQYF,TGTGCCAGTAGTATTCTGGGGGAGGGCCCCCTGGGAGATACGCAGTATTTT
NA,TRBV30,NA,TRBJ2-7,CAWTADSLSIGEQYF,TGTGCCTGGACTGCCGACAGTCTAAGTATCGGCGAGCAGTACTTC
NA,TRBV6-6,NA,TRBJ1-5,CASREQGSNQPQHF,TGTGCCAGCAGGGAGCAGGGCAGCAATCAGCCCCAGCATTTT
NA,TRBV11-2,NA,TRBJ2-7,CAGSLGQTEQYF,TGTGCCGGCAGCTTAGGGCAGACCGAGCAGTACTTC
NA,TRBV4-1,NA,TRBJ2-4,CASSQGPLPEAKNIQYF,TGCGCCAGCAGCCAAGGACCTCTGCCAGAAGCCAAAAACATTCAGTACTTC
NA,TRBV5-3,NA,TRBJ2-2,CARSSLEGAGELFF,TGTGCCAGAAGCTCTCTGGAGGGGGCCGGGGAGCTGTTTTTT
TRBD1,TRBV19,NA,TRBJ2-7,CASSLGTGGYEQYF,TGTGCCAGTAGCCTAGGGACAGGGGGCTACGAGCAGTACTTC
NA,TRBV2,NA,TRBJ2-5,CASSWGASVQETQYF,TGTGCCAGCAGCTGGGGGGCGTCGGTCCAAGAGACCCAGTACTTC
NA,TRBV5-5,NA,TRBJ2-7,CASSLGQGYYEQYF,TGTGCCAGCAGCTTGGGGCAGGGATATTACGAGCAGTACTTC
TRBD1,TRBV9,once,TRBJ2-5,CASSPSGTGGETQYF,TGTGCCAGCAGCCCTTCCGGGACAGGGGGGGAGACCCAGTACTTC
TRBD1,TRBV11-2,NA,TRBJ2-7,CASQGGLTLSSSYEQYF,TGTGCCAGCCAAGGGGGCCTTACATTATCCTCATCCTACGAGCAGTACTTC
NA,TRBV10-3,once,TRBJ1-6,CAISGQTQGRNSPLHF,TGTGCCATCAGTGGGCAGACTCAGGGGCGGAATTCACCCCTCCACTTT
NA,TRBV2,NA,TRBJ2-7,CASSVLAVTYEQYF,TGTGCCAGCAGTGTATTAGCGGTAACCTACGAGCAGTACTTC
TRBD1,TRBV9,NA,TRBJ1-2,CASSATGANYGYTF,TGTGCCAGCAGCGCGACAGGGGCTAACTATGGCTACACCTTC
NA,TRBV28,NA,TRBJ2-7,CASSSDFYEQYF,TGTGCCAGCAGTTCGGACTTCTACGAGCAGTACTTC
NA,TRBV13,NA,TRBJ1-1,CASSFAGSDTEAFF,TGTGCCAGCAGCTTCGCAGGGAGTGACACTGAAGCTTTCTTT
NA,TRBV5-1,NA,TRBJ1-4,CASSLTGAKGEKLFF,TGCGCCAGCAGCTTGACGGGGGCTAAGGGCGAAAAACTGTTTTTT
NA,TRBV6-5,NA,TRBJ1-4,CASSYSTGKLFF,TGTGCCAGCAGTTACTCGACGGGAAAACTGTTTTTT
TRBD2,TRBV2,NA,TRBJ2-5,CASSGPVSGEDSGRPRRTQYF,TGTGCCAGCAGTGGCCCAGTTTCAGGGGAGGATAGCGGGAGGCCCCGCAGGACCCAGTACTTC
NA,TRBV11-2,NA,TRBJ2-5,CASSLAGSQETQYF,TGTGCCAGCAGCTTAGCGGGATCCCAAGAGACCCAGTACTTC
NA,TRBV5-6,NA,TRBJ2-7,CASSSTRGNMAYEQYF,TGTGCCAGCAGCTCAACGAGGGGGAATATGGCCTACGAGCAGTACTTC
NA,TRBV27,NA,TRBJ1-1,CASSPTIGVDTEAFF,TGTGCCAGCAGTCCGACCATCGGGGTGGACACTGAAGCTTTCTTT
TRBD2,TRBV28,NA,TRBJ2-1,CASSFGLAGAGTYNEQFF,TGTGCCAGCAGTTTTGGGCTAGCGGGGGCCGGTACCTACAATGAGCAGTTCTTC
NA,TRBV5-5,NA,TRBJ1-6,CASSLVVGPGALHF,TGTGCCAGCAGCTTGGTCGTGGGCCCTGGGGCCCTCCACTTT
NA,TRBV6-5,NA,TRBJ1-2,CASSPRDTNYGYTF,TGTGCCAGCAGTCCCCGGGACACGAACTATGGCTACACCTTC
TRBD1,TRBV7-9,once,TRBJ2-7,CASSFTTGNKAYEQYF,TGTGCCAGCAGCTTTACGACAGGGAATAAAGCCTACGAGCAGTACTTC
NA,TRBV28,NA,TRBJ1-3,CASRGRDLSGNTIYF,TGTGCCAGTAGGGGTAGGGATCTCTCTGGAAACACCATATATTTT
TRBD1,TRBV27,once,TRBJ1-2,CASSTLNRDRAYGYTF,TGTGCCAGCAGTACATTGAACCGGGACAGAGCCTATGGCTACACCTTC
NA,TRBV28,NA,TRBJ2-1,CASSLGSGMVWDEQFF,TGTGCCAGCAGTTTGGGGTCCGGGATGGTCTGGGATGAGCAGTTCTTC